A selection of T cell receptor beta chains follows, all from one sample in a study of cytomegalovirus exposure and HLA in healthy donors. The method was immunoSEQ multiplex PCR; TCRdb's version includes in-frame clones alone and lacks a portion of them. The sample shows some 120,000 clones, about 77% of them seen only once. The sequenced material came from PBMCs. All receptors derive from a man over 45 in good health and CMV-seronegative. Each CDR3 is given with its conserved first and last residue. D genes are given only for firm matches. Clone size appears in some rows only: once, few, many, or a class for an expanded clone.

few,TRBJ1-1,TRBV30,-,TGTGCCTGGTGCAGGACAGACATGAACACTGAAGCTTTCTTT,CAWCRTDMNTEAFF
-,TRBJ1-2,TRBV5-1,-,TGCGCCAGCAGCTTGGAGGGGTCCGCGCCCAGCCACTATGGCTACACCTTC,CASSLEGSAPSHYGYTF
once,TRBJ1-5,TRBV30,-,TGTGCCTGGGGAGGGATGACCGATCAGCCCCAGCATTTT,CAWGGMTDQPQHF
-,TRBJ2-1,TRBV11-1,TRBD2,TGTGCCAGCAGCTTAGTCGGTGCTAGCGGGCGTACATATGAGCAGTTCTTC,CASSLVGASGRTYEQFF
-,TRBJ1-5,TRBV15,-,TGTGCCACCAGCAGGGGGGGGAGGGGTAGTAGCAATCAGCCCCAGCATTTT,CATSRGGRGSSNQPQHF
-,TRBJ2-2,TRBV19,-,TGTGCCAGTAGTATCCCCTACGGGAGCTCGGACACCGGGGAGCTGTTTTTT,CASSIPYGSSDTGELFF
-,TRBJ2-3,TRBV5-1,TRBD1,TGCGCCAGCAGATCCGACAGGGGAAGGACAGATACGCAGTATTTT,CASRSDRGRTDTQYF
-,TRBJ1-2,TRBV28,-,TGTGCCAGCAGTTTATACTCCTACTATGGCTACACCTTC,CASSLYSYYGYTF
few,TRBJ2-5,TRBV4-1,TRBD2,TGCGCCAGCAGCCAGGGGGGGAGAGGGCGAGAGACCCAGTACTTC,CASSQGGRGRETQYF
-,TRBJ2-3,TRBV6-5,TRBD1,TGTGCCAGCAGTCCCAGGGGGCGACAAGGAGATACGCAGTATTTT,CASSPRGRQGDTQYF
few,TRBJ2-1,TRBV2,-,TGTGCCAGCAGTGAACAGATCAATGAGCAGTTCTTC,CASSEQINEQFF
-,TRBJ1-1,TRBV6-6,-,TGTGCCTCAACGGAGGTTCGGGGGGCGGATGAAGCTTTCTTT,CASTEVRGADEAFF
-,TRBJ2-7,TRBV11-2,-,TGTGCCAGCAGCTTAGGGTCAGGGTGGACCTACGAGCAGTACTTC,CASSLGSGWTYEQYF
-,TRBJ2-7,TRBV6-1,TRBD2,TGTGCCAGCAGTGAGGGACTAGTGGGCTCCTACGAGCAGTACTTC,CASSEGLVGSYEQYF
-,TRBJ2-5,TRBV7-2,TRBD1,TGTGCCAGCAGCATTTCCGGGACAGGGGAAGAGACCCAGTACTTC,CASSISGTGEETQYF
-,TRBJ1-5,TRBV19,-,TGTGCCAGTAGCAGGGGTACTCAGCCCCAGCATTTT,CASSRGTQPQHF
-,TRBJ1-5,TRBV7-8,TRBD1,TGTGCCAGCAGCTTAGCGGGGACAGGGGGTCAGCCCCAGCATTTT,CASSLAGTGGQPQHF
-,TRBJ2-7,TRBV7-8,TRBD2,TGTGCCAGCAGCTTAGCGCCTAGCGGAATCAGCTCCTACGAGCAGTACTTC,CASSLAPSGISSYEQYF
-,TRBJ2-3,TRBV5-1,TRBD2,TGCGCCAGCAGCTCGGGACTAGCGGCAGATACGCAGTATTTT,CASSSGLAADTQYF
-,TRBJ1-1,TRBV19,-,TGTGCCCTCGTCGTTGAAGCTTTCTTT,CALVVEAFF
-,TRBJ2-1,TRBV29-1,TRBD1,TGCAGCGGTGACAGGGTGGGTTACAATGAGCAGTTCTTC,CSGDRVGYNEQFF
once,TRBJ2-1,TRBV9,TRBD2,TGTGCCAGCAGCGTTGGACTAGCGGGAGTGAATGAGCAGTTCTTC,CASSVGLAGVNEQFF
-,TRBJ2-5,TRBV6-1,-,TGTGCCAGCGGGGCGGGAAAACAAGAGACCCAGTACTTC,CASGAGKQETQYF
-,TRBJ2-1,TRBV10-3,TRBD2,TGTGCCATCAGTGCCTCCGGGACTAGCGGGAAGGTTACCAATAACAATGAGCAGTTCTTC,CAISASGTSGKVTNNNEQFF
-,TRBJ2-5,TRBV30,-,TGTGCCTGGAGTGGAGCAGGGGTTGGGGAGACCCAGTACTTC,CAWSGAGVGETQYF
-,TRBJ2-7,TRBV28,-,TGTGCCAGCAGTGCCGTGGCGGTAACCTACGAGCAGTACTTC,CASSAVAVTYEQYF
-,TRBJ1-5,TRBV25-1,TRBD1,TGTGCCAGCAGTGGTGGACAGGAGAATCAGCCCCAGCATTTT,CASSGGQENQPQHF
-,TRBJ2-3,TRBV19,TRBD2,TGTGCCAGTAGTATTGGGGTAGCGGGAACAGATACGCAGTATTTT,CASSIGVAGTDTQYF
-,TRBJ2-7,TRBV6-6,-,TGTGCCAGCAGTTCCTACTACGAGCAGTACTTC,CASSSYYEQYF
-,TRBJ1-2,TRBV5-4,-,TGTGCCAGCAGCTTGGGACATCAAGAGAGAAACTATGGCTACACCTTC,CASSLGHQERNYGYTF
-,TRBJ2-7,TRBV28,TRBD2,TGTGCCAGCAGTTCACGGACTAGCGGGAGAGCCTACGAGCAGTACTTC,CASSSRTSGRAYEQYF
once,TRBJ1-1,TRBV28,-,TGTGCCAGCAGTTTAGCAGACACTGAAGCTTTCTTT,CASSLADTEAFF
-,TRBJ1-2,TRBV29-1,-,TGCAGCGTTCGGACACGGGCGCATGGCTACACCTTC,CSVRTRAHGYTF
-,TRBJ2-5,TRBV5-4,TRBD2,TGTGCCAGCAGCCGAGCGGGAATGGAGACCCAGTACTTC,CASSRAGMETQYF
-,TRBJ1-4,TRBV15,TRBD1,TGTGCCACCAGCAGAGCTCCGGACAGGGAGGCAACTAATGAAAAACTGTTTTTT,CATSRAPDREATNEKLFF
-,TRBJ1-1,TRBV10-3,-,TGTGCCATCAGTGAGCAACGTAGGAACACTGAAGCTTTCTTT,CAISEQRRNTEAFF
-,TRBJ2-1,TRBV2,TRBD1,TGTGCCAGCAGTGAATTTCTGACTCAGGGGGCTAAGCAGTTCTTC,CASSEFLTQGAKQFF
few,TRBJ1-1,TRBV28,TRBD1,TGTGCCAGCAGACGACAGGGGGCGCGAGCTTTCTTT,CASRRQGARAFF
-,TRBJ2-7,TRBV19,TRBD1,TGTGCCAGTAGTAATCAGGGGGCGAAGCAGTACTTC,CASSNQGAKQYF
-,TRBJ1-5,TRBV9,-,TGTGCCAGCAGCGTAGCCGGGGTAGGCGGGCCCCAGCATTTT,CASSVAGVGGPQHF
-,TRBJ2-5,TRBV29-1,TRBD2,TGCAGCGTCCAGCGGGGGGCTACCCAAGAGACCCAGTACTTC,CSVQRGATQETQYF
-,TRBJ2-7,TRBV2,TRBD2,TGTGCCAGCAGTGAAGAACTAGCGGCGAGCAACGAGCAGTACTTC,CASSEELAASNEQYF
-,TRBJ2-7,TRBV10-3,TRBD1,TGTGCCATCAGTGAGTCCTCAACAGGGGGTTTCTACGAGCAGTACTTC,CAISESSTGGFYEQYF
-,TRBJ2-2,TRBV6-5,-,TGTGCCAGCAGTTACGCGGGACCGGGCACCGGGGAGCTGTTTTTT,CASSYAGPGTGELFF
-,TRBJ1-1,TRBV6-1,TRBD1,TGTGCCAGCATGAAAGATCGACAGGGGGGTACTGAAGCTTTCTTT,CASMKDRQGGTEAFF
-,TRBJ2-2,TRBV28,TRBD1,TGTGCCAGCAGTCCATCGACAGGGGACACCGGGGAGCTGTTTTTT,CASSPSTGDTGELFF
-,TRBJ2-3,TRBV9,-,TGTGCCAGCAGCTCTAGAGATGCGGAGAGCGGCACAGATACGCAGTATTTT,CASSSRDAESGTDTQYF
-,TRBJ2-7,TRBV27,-,TGTGCCAGCAGTAGTAGGGGGTTGTATTACGAGCAGTACTTC,CASSSRGLYYEQYF
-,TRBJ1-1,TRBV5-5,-,TGTGCCAGCAGCCCCCTCGGTAACACTGAAGCTTTCTTT,CASSPLGNTEAFF
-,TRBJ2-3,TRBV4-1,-,TGCGCCAGCAGCCAAGTTGGAGTGGATACGCAGTATTTT,CASSQVGVDTQYF